This TCR beta chain was recovered during a study of blood T cells in healthy people across ages. General study findings and limits: The unsorted PBMCs prevented any conclusive comparison of naive versus antigen-experienced cells.

Only a few counts were recorded for this clonotype. Antigen unknown. V lost 3 bases, J lost 6 bases, and 5 bases stayed unmatched. This CDR3 comprises 17 residues. Germline values: CDR1 SGHTA, CDR2 FQGNSA. A sample-barcoded 5' primer and a J-beta primer mix were used in a second PCR of roughly 7 to 12 cycles. Paired-end reads containing CDR3 totaled no fewer than 3 million for each sample. TCRdb fed the 5' RACE reads into MiXCR, producing one record per CDR3 protein. The profile shows 1.5 million to 2 million distinct CDR3 sequences, roughly 30% of them singletons. Sequenced sample: blood. V and J are TRBV7-2 and TRBJ2-1; 16 bases line up with TRBD2. This sequence originates from a woman in her twenties or thirties in good health. The CDR3 sequence: CASSFWGLAGGPNEQFF. As DNA, the CDR3 is TGTGCCAGCAGCTTTTGGGGACTAGCGGGAGGGCCCAATGAGCAGTTCTTC.